This T cell receptor beta chain stems from a study of technical replicates of blood from a few donors. Only in-frame clones appear in the TCRdb table, and some are missing; sequencing was by immunoSEQ multiplex PCR. The data show tens of thousands of clones, roughly 91% seen once. The receptor was isolated from a human donor in good health. Some clones in this sample may be carry-over from other donors' samples. Sequencing was performed on T cells isolated from PBMCs.

CDR3 in DNA: TGCGCCAGCAGCCCCCCCGGGAGCAGGCTCCTGGGGAACACTGAAGCTTTCTTT. It specifies CASSPPGSRLLGNTEAFF. The V and J genes are TRBV5-1 and TRBJ1-1; D is undetermined. This CDR3 spans 18 amino acids. CDR1 is SGHRS, CDR2 YFSETQ, per germline. Trimming pared 4 bases from V and 1 base from J, leaving 23 bases between.